The rows below give T cell receptor beta chains drawn from one sample of a study of blood T cell repertoires in COVID-19. This table comes from immunoSEQ multiplex PCR, and its TCRdb copy is limited to in-frame clones, with some not included. The sample lists about 130,000 clones; roughly 86% were seen once. Material: peripheral blood. The receptors were gathered from a woman aged 45-60 years who had recovered from COVID-19. Each CDR3 is given with its conserved first and last residue. The D gene is left open where the match is weak. A row's size may be missing; if present it is once, few, many or a size class.

few,NA,TRBJ1-1,TRBV18,TGTGCCAGCTCACCACGGGGGGGCACGAACACTGAAGCTTTCTTT,CASSPRGGTNTEAFF
NA,NA,TRBJ2-1,TRBV3-1/TRBV3-2,TGTGCCAGCAGCCAAGGCGCTTACAATGAGCAGTTCTTC,CASSQGAYNEQFF
few,TRBD1,TRBJ1-2,TRBV6-4,TGTGCCAGCAGCACAGGGGAGGCAGTCTATGGCTACACCTTC,CASSTGEAVYGYTF
once,NA,TRBJ1-2,TRBV29-1,TGCAGCGTTTGGACAGCTAACTATGGCTACACCTTC,CSVWTANYGYTF
NA,NA,TRBJ2-3,TRBV18,TGTGCCAGCTCACCTCTAGGAGGTAGGGAGACGCAGTATTTT,CASSPLGGRETQYF
NA,TRBD2,TRBJ2-7,TRBV18,TGTGCCAGCTCACCATCTTCGCCGGGAGGGCCAGGTGACGAGCAGTACTTC,CASSPSSPGGPGDEQYF
NA,NA,TRBJ2-2,TRBV7-3,TGTGCCAGCAGCTTAACTCGCACCGGGGAGCTGTTTTTT,CASSLTRTGELFF
NA,TRBD1,TRBJ1-1,TRBV6-6,TGTGCCAGCAGTTACCGGACAGGCGCCACTGAAGCTTTCTTT,CASSYRTGATEAFF
NA,TRBD1,TRBJ2-7,TRBV6-5,TGTGCCAGCAGTAGGGACAGGTCCGAGCAGTACTTC,CASSRDRSEQYF
NA,NA,TRBJ1-5,TRBV24-1,TGTGCCACCAAGGACAGTCATAGCAATCAGCCCCAGCATTTT,CATKDSHSNQPQHF
many,NA,TRBJ1-3,TRBV9,TGTGCCAGCAGCGTAGGTGACAGTCCCTACTCTGGAAACACCATATATTTT,CASSVGDSPYSGNTIYF
NA,NA,TRBJ1-3,TRBV9,TGTGCCAGCAGCGTTTACAGGGACTCTGGAAACACCATATATTTT,CASSVYRDSGNTIYF
once,NA,TRBJ2-7,TRBV4-2,TGTGCCAGCAGCCCTTTAAGGGGCGGTGACGAGCAGTACTTC,CASSPLRGGDEQYF
NA,TRBD2,TRBJ2-7,TRBV19,TGTGCCAGTAGTAGTCCGGCTAGCGGCACTTACGAGCAGTACTTC,CASSSPASGTYEQYF
NA,TRBD2,TRBJ2-7,TRBV27,TGTGCCAGCAGGACAGCGGGAGGGACCTACGAGCAGTACTTC,CASRTAGGTYEQYF
NA,NA,TRBJ1-1,TRBV5-1,TGCGCCAGCAGCCCCGAGGCCATGAACACTGAAGCTTTCTTT,CASSPEAMNTEAFF
NA,NA,TRBJ2-6,TRBV19,TGTGCCAGTAGGGCATCTGGGGCCAACGTCCTGACTTTC,CASRASGANVLTF
NA,TRBD1,TRBJ2-2,TRBV7-9,TGTGCCAGCAGCTCCCGACAGGGAAGCGGGGAGCTGTTTTTT,CASSSRQGSGELFF
NA,NA,TRBJ1-5,TRBV6-5,TGTGCCAGCACCCGACTCGGGTTTAATCAGCCCCAGCATTTT,CASTRLGFNQPQHF
NA,TRBD2,TRBJ2-2,TRBV19,TGTGCCAGTAGTATGAATAGCGGGAGGGCCGGCACCGGGGAGCTGTTTTTT,CASSMNSGRAGTGELFF
NA,NA,TRBJ2-5,TRBV24-1,TGTGCCACCAGTGATTGGCTAGCAGAGACCCAGTACTTC,CATSDWLAETQYF
NA,NA,TRBJ2-2,TRBV7-5,TGTGCCAGAAGCTCAATAGCGGGGGGCGATGGCGGGGAGCTGTTTTTT,CARSSIAGGDGGELFF
NA,TRBD1,TRBJ2-7,TRBV18,TGTGCCAGCTCACGGGACAGGGGGGCCTACGAGCAGTACTTC,CASSRDRGAYEQYF
NA,TRBD2,TRBJ2-3,TRBV19,TGTGCCAGTAGTATCTGGGCGGGGGGGACAGATACGCAGTATTTT,CASSIWAGGTDTQYF
NA,NA,TRBJ2-4,TRBV7-2,TGTGCCAGCAGCTCCCAAGGGGTAGCCAAAAACATTCAGTACTTC,CASSSQGVAKNIQYF